This TCR beta chain is from a study of chemoradiotherapy in HPV16-positive cancers. As for the study in general: Candidate HPV-specific T-cell clones and common TCR motifs came from functional assays in a couple of HPV16-positive patients.

Per germline, CDR1 MDHEN and CDR2 SYDVKM. The CDR3 sequence is 14 residues long. Trimming cost V 8 bases and J 2 bases, with 16 bases left between them. Findings of the study overall: Candidate HPV-specific clones and E7-related TCR motifs grew in tumor during treatment.

Sequencing was performed with immunoSEQ multiplex PCR; in TCRdb, only in-frame clones are kept and a portion is missing. This table holds about 33,000 clones, around 86% found once. Points on this clone: Its antigen remains unidentified.

The receptor was isolated from a human donor with HPV-associated anogenital cancer. Sequencing used blood, obtained from a patient who underwent chemoradiotherapy. V gene TRBV28 combines with J gene TRBJ2-7, with D perhaps matching TRBD1 (5 bases). DNA of the CDR3: TGTGCCAGCGCCCTTCAACAGGTTACCTACGAGCAGTACTTC. Residues: CASALQQVTYEQYF.